This TCR beta chain stems from a study of shared clonotypes between healthy human individuals (dated by TCRdb to 2018 to 2021). For the wider study: A couple of women and a few men aged 18 to 49 years were included in the cohort. For each donor, CD4 naive and CD4 memory were each run on three plates, CD8 naive on two plates, and CD8 memory on one plate. To estimate repertoire size and how much clonotypes are shared between individuals, the study performed deep sequencing of blood TCR repertoires from about 5 healthy adults. Libraries were prepared and TCR repertoires were sequenced by different laboratories using diverse techniques, in order to increase sequencing depth and limit assay-specific biases. Each donor's leukapheresis produced roughly between roughly 0.85 and 10 billion PBMCs. Study-wide findings and limitations: Pairwise subsampling indicated that sequencing depth was expected to affect the degree of clonotype sharing among donors. Estimated clonotype richness was generally larger for naive than for memory subsets. Because the study included a small number of donors, the genetic and exposure-history diversity represented was limited. Higher generation probabilities were observed for clonotypes shared by all four sorted-subset donors than for non-shared clonotypes. Incomplete sequencing was indicated by rarefaction of sorted-subset datasets, despite the large sequencing depth. Sampling was limited to blood, and TCR repertoires in tissue likely differ from TCR repertoires in blood. Sharing across four donors was observed for roughly 5% of naive CD4, 3% to 3.5% of naive CD8, over 2% of memory CD4, and around 0.4% of memory CD8 clonotypes.

As concerns this clone: Its antigen is unknown. Per-base qualities were not stored, and no clone one base away is much larger.

CDR1 LNHDA and CDR2 SQIVND were looked up in the germline V gene (reference sequence). Taken from cysteine to phenylalanine, the CDR3 has 13 residues. Only the CDR3 DNA is retained, 39 bases long and in frame from the first base. Deletion took 3 bases off V and 5 bases off J, with a span of 8 bases between the germline ends. Using the deep immunoSEQ assay, multiplex PCR amplified TCR CDR3 regions from genomic DNA. Genomic DNA extracted from each cell subset was distributed evenly over all wells of several immunoSEQ 96-well plates, and each plate served as one replicate. For sorted subsets, about 200 ng genomic DNA, equal to 30,000 to 35,000 T cell genomes, was loaded into each replicate PCR. Purified libraries were quantified with a Qubit 3.0 fluorometer, sized on a Bioanalyzer 2100, and re-quantified with the KAPA Library Quantification kit. Every immunoSEQ 96-well plate was sequenced on a dedicated single-read 150-cycle Illumina NextSeq 550 flow cell. The source study handled its data this way. Because the immunoSEQ output included only junctional sequences and no quality scores, the filtering could not be the same as the filtering used for full-length reads. Sequences were annotated with PyIR, a Python wrapper for IgBLAST v1.9, and V/J genes and CDR3 were assigned using IMGT germline references. Reads were filtered out if the reads had weak V/J assignments (E-value above 1e-6), no CDR3, stop codons, out-of-frame junctions, or ambiguous translated residues. V3J clonotypes were defined as sequences sharing an identical inferred V gene, J gene, and CDR3 amino acid sequence. Percentage overlap between repertoires was computed as shared unique clonotypes divided by the size of the smaller repertoire. Repertoire richness was assessed with RTK rarefaction, the Chao1 estimator, and Recon v2.1 estimates of unobserved clonotypes. Generation probabilities were computed with OLGA for all TCRbeta clonotypes obtained by the gDNA method from a handful of donors. In TCRdb, the immuneACCESS table is reduced to in-frame sequences with V and J assigned. These tables do not hold every clone; where another copy was compared, an unresolved V gene accounts for under half, and the others remain unexplained. V, J and clone size derive from that table, while D and trimming were established from the DNA sequence. The sample includes about 710,000 clones, with about three quarters observed a single time. Around 1.8% of the sample goes to the ten largest clones.

Donors were healthy HIV-negative adults with no recently reported acute infections or vaccinations. Only Caucasian adults living in Nashville, Tennessee, USA were represented among the donors. CD4+ T cells were enriched by magnetic negative selection; naive cells were then positively selected on CD45RA, and the negative fraction formed the memory subset. Blood was obtained by leukapheresis, after which PBMCs were separated by Ficoll-Histopaque density gradient centrifugation and cryopreserved in liquid nitrogen vapor phase. Purity and quantity of every magnetically sorted T cell population were checked by analytical flow cytometry. Genomic DNA was isolated from each sorted fraction and quantified by UV absorbance on a Nanodrop 2000c.

The sequenced sample consisted of memory CD4+ T cells sorted from blood. According to the study, the label for this sample's cell subset or site signals: CD45RA-negative fraction. The rearranged chain carries TRBV19 and TRBJ1-5, with the D gene call left open. The source is a woman in her 30s in good health. The DNA reads as follows: TGTGCCAGTAGTATGGTAAAGGATCAGCCCCAGCATTTT. Translated, it reads CASSMVKDQPQHF.